Sequencing of this TCR beta chain was carried out in a study of patients and donors after allogeneic stem cell transplantation (dated by TCRdb to about 2020). This clonotype was detected only a few times. It lacks a known antigen. No base qualities exist here, and no much larger clone lies one base off it. Receptor amplification or capture employed RT-PCR. Sequencing took place on a NextSeq 550. TCRdb trimmed the raw reads at Q25, called clones with MiXCR and kept productive beta chains. Identical CDR3 proteins give one entry, which carries the most common genes and DNA. The sample includes over 150,000 distinct CDR3 sequences, with approximately 41% observed a single time. The top ten constitute less than 40% of the sample. CDR1 and CDR2 (SGHDT, YYEEEE) derive from the germline V gene. Trimming costs V 2 bases and J 9 bases, and their ends lie 9 bases apart. The CDR3 sequence holds 12 residues, the cysteine and phenylalanine included. The DNA shown is the 36-base CDR3, in frame from base 1.

The chain is assembled from TRBV5-6 and TRBJ2-1, with TRBD2 as a weak D call on 5 bases. This TCR came from a human donor who was either an allogeneic HSCT recipient or a stem cell or donor lymphocyte infusion donor (not recorded which). It is not recorded whose cells these are; they may come from a transplant donor. Sequences were obtained from blood, either unsorted or a sorted T cell fraction (not recorded which). The CDR3 reads as follows: CASSLPRGEQFF. The sequenced DNA: TGTGCCAGCAGCTTACCTCGGGGTGAGCAGTTCTTC.